The next 18 T cell receptor beta chains were all read from a single sample in a study of blood T cell repertoires in COVID-19. Clones were sequenced by immunoSEQ multiplex PCR, and TCRdb holds only the in-frame ones, with some missing. The sample has roughly 180,000 clones, roughly 82% seen once. Sequencing was performed on PBMCs or T cells enriched from blood (not recorded which). All receptors derive from a man aged 45-60 years who had recovered from COVID-19.

This clone was counted a single time. V gene TRBV29-1 combines with J gene TRBJ1-1; possibly TRBD1 for D (6 bases). V lost 7 bases and J lost 1, with 16 bases in between. Germline CDR1 and CDR2: SQVTM and ANQGSEA. This CDR3 has 14 residues. In nucleotides, the CDR3 is TGCAGCGCTGACCGGGACACTACGAACACTGAAGCTTTCTTT. Protein: CSADRDTTNTEAFF.

The chain has TRBV5-4 and TRBJ1-6, with unresolved D. Trimming removed 4 bases at V and 4 bases at J, with 12 bases between. Germline CDR1 SGHNT, CDR2 YYREEE (reference sequence). The CDR3 contains 15 residues. As DNA, the CDR3 is TGTGCCAGCAGCATGGACGGTTCGTATAATTCACCCCTCCACTTT. It yields the protein CASSMDGSYNSPLHF. Based on the CDR3 plus reference TRBV5-4 and TRBJ1-6, the full variable domain is ETGVTQSPTHLIKTRGQQVTLRCSSQSGHNTVSWYQQALGQGPQFIFQYYREEENGRGNFPPRFSGLQFPNYSSELNVNALELDDSALYLCASSMDGSYNSPLHFGNGTRLTVT.

The rearrangement joins TRBV29-1 to TRBJ1-2; maybe TRBD1 (5 bases). V was shortened by 4 bases and J by 8 bases, with 14 bases between the two germline ends. Germline V lookup: CDR1 SQVTM, CDR2 ANQGSEA. The CDR3 extends over 12 amino acids. CDR3 sequence: CSVADSYQGYTF. The DNA of the CDR3 is TGCAGCGTTGCAGACAGTTACCAGGGCTACACCTTC.

The V and J genes are TRBV6-5 and TRBJ2-7; weak D call: TRBD2 (6 bases). CDR1 is MNHEY and CDR2 is SVGAGI in the germline V gene. V shed 9 bases and J shed 3 bases, with 18 bases lying between them. The CDR3 extends over 14 amino acids. The CDR3 DNA reads TGTGCCAGGGGTCTTGTGGAGGGTGGCTACGAGCAGTACTTC. The encoded protein is CARGLVEGGYEQYF.

V is TRBV18 and J is TRBJ1-5; D remains ambiguous. The germline V and J ends were trimmed by 2 bases and 5 bases, with 7 bases remaining between them. The CDR3 loop spans 13 amino acids. Germline V gene sequence: CDR1 KGHSH, CDR2 LQKENI. This CDR3 reads CASSPGQDQPQHF. The CDR3, as DNA: TGTGCCAGCTCACCAGGGCAGGATCAGCCCCAGCATTTT.

The J gene is TRBJ1-4, the V gene TRBV5-1, with D unresolved. The length of the CDR3 is 14 residues. Between the trimmed V and J ends, which lost 4 bases and 4 bases, there was a span of 11 bases. CDR1 SGHRS and CDR2 YFSETQ come from the germline V gene. CDR3 DNA sequence: TGCGCCAGCAGCCAACAGCCCAGTAATGAAAAACTGTTTTTT. Protein sequence: CASSQQPSNEKLFF. The variable domain in full, with the rest retrieved from reference TRBV5-1 and TRBJ1-4, is KAGVTQTPRYLIKTRGQQVTLSCSPISGHRSVSWYQQTPGQGLQFLFEYFSETQRNKGNFPGRFSGRQFSNSRSEMNVSTLELGDSALYLCASSQQPSNEKLFFGSGTQLSVL.

This chain connects TRBV6-1 to TRBJ2-7, with a possible D match to TRBD2 (6 bases). The V end lost 2 bases, the J end lost 0 bases, and 11 bases lay between the germline ends. The germline gives CDR1 MNHNS, CDR2 SASEGT. This CDR3 contains 15 residues. The CDR3, as DNA: TGTGCCAGCAGTGAACGGGCTAGCGTCTCCTACGAGCAGTACTTC. Amino acid sequence: CASSERASVSYEQYF.

The chain combines TRBV11-3 with TRBJ2-5, with D perhaps matching TRBD2 (5 bases). The CDR3 consists of 13 residues. Germline loops: CDR1 SGHNT, CDR2 YENEEA. V lost 4 bases and J 5 bases, leaving 11 bases between the germline ends. CDR3: CASSWRPGETQYF. CDR3 coding DNA: TGTGCCAGCAGCTGGAGGCCGGGGGAGACCCAGTACTTC. The complete variable domain, with remaining parts taken from reference TRBV11-3 and TRBJ2-5, reads EAGVVQSPRYKIIEKKQPVAFWCNPISGHNTLYWYLQNLGQGPELLIRYENEEAVDDSQLPKDRFSAERLKGVDSTLKIQPAELGDSAVYLCASSWRPGETQYFGPGTRLLVL.

The V and J genes are TRBV5-1 and TRBJ2-5, with D maybe TRBD2 (6 bases). CDR3 length: 16 amino acids. The ends were cut back, 4 bases at V and 4 bases at J, with 20 bases in the middle. Germline V gene sequence: CDR1 SGHRS, CDR2 YFSETQ. CDR3 residues: CASSHRTEGVGETQYF. The CDR3 DNA reads as TGCGCCAGCAGCCACCGGACGGAGGGTGTAGGAGAGACCCAGTACTTC.

This clone was counted a few times. The gene calls are TRBV19 and TRBJ1-5; no firm D call. The CDR3 sequence is 18 residues long. V dropped 5 bases and J dropped 3 bases, with 23 bases sitting between them. In germline, CDR1 is LNHDA, CDR2 SQIVND (reference sequence). CDR3 amino acids: CASSGYYSGKRANQPQHF. The CDR3 coding sequence is TGTGCCAGTAGTGGTTACTACTCGGGTAAGAGGGCCAATCAGCCCCAGCATTTT.

The CDR3 DNA reads TGTGCCAGTAGTCTCTCTGGGGGAGGACTGCGGGAAAAACTGTTTTTT. Translation: CASSLSGGGLREKLFF. This chain joins TRBV19 and TRBJ1-4, with a tentative D call TRBD1 (5 bases). Germline V gene data show CDR1 as LNHDA and CDR2 as SQIVND (reference sequence). The CDR3 runs 16 residues. The V and J ends lost 5 bases and 8 bases respectively, with 21 bases between them.

The chain uses TRBV6-5 and TRBJ2-2; 9 positions agree with TRBD2. Germline V gives CDR1 MNHEY, CDR2 SVGAGI. With 6 bases clipped from V and 4 bases from J, the junction kept 3 bases outside the gene matches. There are 14 residues in the CDR3. CDR3 sequence (DNA): TGTGCCAGCAGGGATAGCGGGGGCACCGGGGAGCTGTTTTTT. It is translated as CASRDSGGTGELFF.

The V call is TRBV7-3, the J call TRBJ2-3, with 8 bases fitting TRBD1. V was clipped by 5 bases and J by 4 bases; unmatched bases: 11. This CDR3 has 16 residues. CDR1 SGHTA and CDR2 FQGTGA come from the germline V gene. The CDR3 coding sequence is TGTGCCAGCAGCCCCGGGACAGGTGGGTGGGCAGATACGCAGTATTTT. It specifies CASSPGTGGWADTQYF.

This chain connects TRBV7-2 to TRBJ1-5; perhaps TRBD1 as D (5 bases). The CDR3 runs to 15 residues. Germline CDR1 reads SGHTA; CDR2 reads FQGNSA. V lost 5 bases and J lost 0, with 11 bases in between. The CDR3 nucleotides read TGTGCCAGCAGCGTAAATACAGGTAGCAATCAGCCCCAGCATTTT. It codes for CASSVNTGSNQPQHF. Full variable domain (rest looked up from reference TRBV7-2 and TRBJ1-5): GAGVSQSPSNKVTEKGKDVELRCDPISGHTALYWYRQSLGQGLEFLIYFQGNSAPDKSGLPSDRFSAERTGGSVSTLTIQRTQQEDSAVYLCASSVNTGSNQPQHFGDGTRLSIL.

The V and J genes are TRBV7-9 and TRBJ2-3, with a possible D match to TRBD2 (5 bases). The CDR3 covers 17 residues. Between the trimmed V and J ends, which lost 4 bases and 2 bases, there was a span of 19 bases. Germline CDR1 SEHNR, CDR2 FQNEAQ (reference sequence). This CDR3 is CASSSRTEERYTDTQYF. DNA for the CDR3: TGTGCCAGCAGCTCCCGGACGGAGGAACGATACACAGATACGCAGTATTTT.

The V gene is TRBV18, the J gene TRBJ2-5; weak D call: TRBD2 (6 bases). Trimming stripped 0 bases from V and 4 bases from J, with 9 bases between. Germline CDR1 KGHSH, CDR2 LQKENI. CDR3 length: 14 residues. CDR3 in DNA: TGTGCCAGCTCACCACCCGGGGGACCAGAGACCCAGTACTTC. This encodes CASSPPGGPETQYF.

This chain uses TRBV19 with TRBJ1-5; no reliable D call. The CDR3 consists of 16 residues. Germline V gene data show CDR1 as LNHDA and CDR2 as SQIVND (reference sequence). The germline V and J ends were trimmed by 6 bases and 0 bases, with 15 bases remaining between them. The CDR3 DNA sequence: TGTGCCAGTAGCCCCCTTGGGCACCATAGCAATCAGCCCCAGCATTTT. Amino acid sequence: CASSPLGHHSNQPQHF. Looking up the rest from reference TRBV19 and TRBJ1-5 gives the full variable domain: DGGITQSPKYLFRKEGQNVTLSCEQNLNHDAMYWYRQDPGQGLRLIYYSQIVNDFQKGDIAEGYSVSREKKESFPLTVTSAQKNPTAFYLCASSPLGHHSNQPQHFGDGTRLSIL.

CDR3 sequence reads: CASSLGGVEQFF. The CDR3 bases are TGTGCCAGCAGTTTAGGCGGGGTTGAGCAGTTCTTC. The gene calls are TRBV28 and TRBJ2-1; D might be TRBD2 (6 bases). The germline gives CDR1 MDHEN, CDR2 SYDVKM. CDR3 length: 12 residues. V lost 2 bases and J lost 9, with 8 bases in between.